This T cell receptor beta chain was captured by sequencing in a study of high-grade serous ovarian cancer treatment subgroups. About the research overall: Each sample yielded on average roughly 7,500 unique TCR beta rearrangements from around 14,000 reads.

Tumor tissue was taken before any definitive surgery or chemotherapy was given. Study findings and constraints: Same-patient tumor repertoires overlapped at about 0.1 to 0.79; different patients barely overlapped. The analyses considered CDR3 and ignored CDR1 and CDR2. These tumor repertoires lack spatial information from bulk sequencing.

As to this clone: What it binds is not known.

Method: immunoSEQ multiplex PCR; TCRdb's copy keeps in-frame clones and lacks some. This table has just under 4,000 clones, 70% to 75% appearing once. Germline values: CDR1 SGHKS, CDR2 YYEKEE (reference sequence). The germline V and J ends were trimmed by 1 base and 4 bases, with 14 bases remaining between them. The CDR3 consists of 15 residues. The TCR was taken from a human donor with high-grade serous ovarian cancer. The rearrangement uses TRBV5-5 and TRBJ1-2; unclear D gene. The sequenced material came from tumor tissue. The CDR3 is CASSLYASTLYGYTF. In DNA, the CDR3 is TGTGCCAGCAGCTTGTATGCATCTACCCTCTATGGCTACACCTTC.